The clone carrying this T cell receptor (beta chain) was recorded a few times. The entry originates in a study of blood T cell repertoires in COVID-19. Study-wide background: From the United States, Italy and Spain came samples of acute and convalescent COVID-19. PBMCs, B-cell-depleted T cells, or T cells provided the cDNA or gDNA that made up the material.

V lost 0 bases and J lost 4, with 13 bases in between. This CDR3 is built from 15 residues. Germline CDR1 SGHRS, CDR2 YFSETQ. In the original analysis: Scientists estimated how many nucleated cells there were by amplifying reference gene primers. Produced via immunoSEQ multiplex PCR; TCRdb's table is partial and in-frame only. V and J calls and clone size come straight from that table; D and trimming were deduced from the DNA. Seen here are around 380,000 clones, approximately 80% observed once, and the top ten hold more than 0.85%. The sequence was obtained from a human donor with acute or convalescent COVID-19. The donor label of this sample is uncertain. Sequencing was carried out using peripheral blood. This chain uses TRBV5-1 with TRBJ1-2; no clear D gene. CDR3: CASSLEVQSVYGYTF. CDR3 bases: TGCGCCAGCAGCTTGGAGGTCCAGAGCGTCTATGGCTACACCTTC.